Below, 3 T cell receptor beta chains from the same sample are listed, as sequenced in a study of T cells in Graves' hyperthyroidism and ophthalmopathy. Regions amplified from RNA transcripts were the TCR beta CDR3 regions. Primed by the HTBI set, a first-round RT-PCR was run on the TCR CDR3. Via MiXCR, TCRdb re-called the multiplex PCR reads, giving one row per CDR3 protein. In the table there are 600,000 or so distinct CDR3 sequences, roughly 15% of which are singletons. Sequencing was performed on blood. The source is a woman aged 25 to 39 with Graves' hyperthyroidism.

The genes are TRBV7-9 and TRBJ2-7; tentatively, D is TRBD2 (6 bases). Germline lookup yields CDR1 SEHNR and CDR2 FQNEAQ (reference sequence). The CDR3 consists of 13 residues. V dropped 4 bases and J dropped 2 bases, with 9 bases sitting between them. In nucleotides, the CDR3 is TGTGCCAGCAGCTGGACTATCGCCTACGAGCAGTACTTC. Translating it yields CASSWTIAYEQYF.

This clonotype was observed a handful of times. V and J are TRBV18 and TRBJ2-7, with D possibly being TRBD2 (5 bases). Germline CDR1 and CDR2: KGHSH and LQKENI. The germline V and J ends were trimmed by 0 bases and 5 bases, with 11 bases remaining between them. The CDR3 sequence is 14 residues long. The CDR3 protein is CASSPPEGTHEQYF. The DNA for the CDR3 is TGTGCCAGCTCACCACCCGAGGGAACCCACGAGCAGTACTTC.

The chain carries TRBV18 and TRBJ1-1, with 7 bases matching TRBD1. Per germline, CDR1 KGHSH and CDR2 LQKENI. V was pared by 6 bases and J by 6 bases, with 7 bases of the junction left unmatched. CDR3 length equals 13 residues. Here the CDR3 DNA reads TGTGCCAGCTCGTTCGGGACAGACTCTGAAGCTTTCTTT. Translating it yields CASSFGTDSEAFF.